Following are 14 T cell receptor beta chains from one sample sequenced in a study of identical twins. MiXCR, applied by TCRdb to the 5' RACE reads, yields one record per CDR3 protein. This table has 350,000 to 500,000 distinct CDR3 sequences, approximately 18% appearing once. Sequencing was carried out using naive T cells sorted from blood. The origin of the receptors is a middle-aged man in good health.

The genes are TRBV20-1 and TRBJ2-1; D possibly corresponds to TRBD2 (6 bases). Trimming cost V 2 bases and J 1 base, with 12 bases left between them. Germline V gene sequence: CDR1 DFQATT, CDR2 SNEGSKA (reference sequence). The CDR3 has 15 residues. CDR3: CSARSASASYNEQFF. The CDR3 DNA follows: TGCAGTGCTAGATCGGCTAGCGCTTCCTACAATGAGCAGTTCTTC.

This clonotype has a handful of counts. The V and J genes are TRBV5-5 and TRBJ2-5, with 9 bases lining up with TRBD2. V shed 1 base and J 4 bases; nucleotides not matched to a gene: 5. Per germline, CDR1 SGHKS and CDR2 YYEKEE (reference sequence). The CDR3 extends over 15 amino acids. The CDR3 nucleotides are TGTGCCAGCAGCTTGAGCTCGACTAGCGGAGAGACCCAGTACTTC. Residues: CASSLSSTSGETQYF. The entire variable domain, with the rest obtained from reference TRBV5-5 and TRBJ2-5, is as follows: DAGVTQSPTHLIKTRGQQVTLRCSPISGHKSVSWYQQVLGQGPQFIFQYYEKEERGRGNFPDRFSARQFPNYSSELNVNALLLGDSALYLCASSLSSTSGETQYFGPGTRLLVL.

In DNA form, the CDR3 reads TGCGCCAGCAGCCAAGGGGCTGCGGGCACGACAGATACGCAGTATTTT. Encoded protein: CASSQGAAGTTDTQYF. The chain links TRBV4-3 to TRBJ2-3; possible D gene TRBD2, 5 bases. This CDR3 is 16 amino acids long. Trimming shortened V by 1 base and J by 3 bases, and 14 bases separated the two germline ends. Germline V lookup: CDR1 LGHNA, CDR2 YSLEER.

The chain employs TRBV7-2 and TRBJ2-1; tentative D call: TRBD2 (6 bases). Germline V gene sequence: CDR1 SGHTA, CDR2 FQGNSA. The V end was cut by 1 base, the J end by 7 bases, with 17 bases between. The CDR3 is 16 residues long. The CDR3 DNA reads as TGTGCCAGCAGCTTAGTCGGGGCGGGAACGGGAAATGAGCAGTTCTTC. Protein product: CASSLVGAGTGNEQFF.

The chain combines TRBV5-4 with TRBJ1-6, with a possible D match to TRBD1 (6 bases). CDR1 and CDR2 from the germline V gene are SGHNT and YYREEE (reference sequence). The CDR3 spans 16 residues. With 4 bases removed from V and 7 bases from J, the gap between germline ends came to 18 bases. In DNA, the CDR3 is TGTGCCAGCAGCGACTCATCCGGGGGCATGAATTCACCCCTCCACTTT. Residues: CASSDSSGGMNSPLHF.

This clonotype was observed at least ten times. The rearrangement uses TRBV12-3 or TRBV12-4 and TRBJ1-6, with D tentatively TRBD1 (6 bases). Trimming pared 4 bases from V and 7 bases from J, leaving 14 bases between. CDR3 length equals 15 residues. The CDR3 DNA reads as TGTGCCAGCAGTTCCGGGACAAGGTCGAATTCACCCCTCCACTTT. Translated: CASSSGTRSNSPLHF.

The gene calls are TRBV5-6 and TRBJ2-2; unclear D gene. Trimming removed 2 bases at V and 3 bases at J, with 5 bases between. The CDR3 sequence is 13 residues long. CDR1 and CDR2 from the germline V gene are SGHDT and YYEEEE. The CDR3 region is CASSFGYTGELFF. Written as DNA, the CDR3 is TGTGCCAGCAGCTTCGGTTACACCGGGGAGCTGTTTTTT.

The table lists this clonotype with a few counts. CDR3: CASTFSGGAAETQYF. The CDR3 region has the DNA TGTGCCAGCACCTTTAGCGGGGGCGCGGCTGAAACCCAGTACTTC. This sequence joins TRBV2 and TRBJ2-5; TRBD2 matches at 9 bases. The germline CDR1 and CDR2 sequences are SNHLY and FYNNEI. The CDR3 has 15 amino acids. V shed 7 bases and J 8 bases; nucleotides not matched to a gene: 14. Full variable domain (missing parts from reference TRBV2 and TRBJ2-5): EPEVTQTPSHQVTQMGQEVILRCVPISNHLYFYWYRQILGQKVEFLVSFYNNEISEKSEIFDDQFSVERPDGSNFTLKIRSTKLEDSAMYFCASTFSGGAAETQYFGPGTRLLVL.

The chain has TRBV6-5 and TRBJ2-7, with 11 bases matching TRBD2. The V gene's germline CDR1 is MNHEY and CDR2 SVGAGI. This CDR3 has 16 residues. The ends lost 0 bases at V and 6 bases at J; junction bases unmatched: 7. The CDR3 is CASSYSGLADLSEQYF. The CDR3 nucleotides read TGTGCCAGCAGTTACTCGGGACTAGCGGACCTCTCCGAGCAGTACTTC.

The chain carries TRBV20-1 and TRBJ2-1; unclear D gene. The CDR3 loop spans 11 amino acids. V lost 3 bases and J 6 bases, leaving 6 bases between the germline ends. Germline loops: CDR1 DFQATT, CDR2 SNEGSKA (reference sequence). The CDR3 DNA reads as TGCAGTGCTAGGATAGGCAATGAGCAGTTCTTC. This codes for CSARIGNEQFF.

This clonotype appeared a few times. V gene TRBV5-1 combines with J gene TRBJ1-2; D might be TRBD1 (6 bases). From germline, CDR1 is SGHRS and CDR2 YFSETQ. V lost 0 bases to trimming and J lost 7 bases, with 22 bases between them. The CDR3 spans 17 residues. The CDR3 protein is CASSLARSGGLLPGYTF. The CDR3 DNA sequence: TGCGCCAGCAGCTTGGCCAGGTCTGGGGGCCTCCTCCCTGGCTACACCTTC.

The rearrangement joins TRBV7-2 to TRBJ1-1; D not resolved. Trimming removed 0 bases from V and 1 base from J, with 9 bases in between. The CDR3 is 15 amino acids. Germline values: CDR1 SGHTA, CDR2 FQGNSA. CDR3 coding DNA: TGTGCCAGCAGCTTAGCGCTTACGGGGAACACTGAAGCTTTCTTT. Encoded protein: CASSLALTGNTEAFF.

The CDR3, as DNA: TGTGCCAGCAGCTTAGCCGGTTTTCAAGAGACCCAGTACTTC. It is translated as CASSLAGFQETQYF. This sequence joins TRBV7-2 and TRBJ2-5; no firm D call. This CDR3 is built from 14 residues. The V gene's germline CDR1 is SGHTA and CDR2 FQGNSA. V was clipped by 0 bases and J by 2 bases, with 7 bases between them. Based on the CDR3 plus reference TRBV7-2 and TRBJ2-5, the full variable domain is GAGVSQSPSNKVTEKGKDVELRCDPISGHTALYWYRQSLGQGLEFLIYFQGNSAPDKSGLPSDRFSAERTGGSVSTLTIQRTQQEDSAVYLCASSLAGFQETQYFGPGTRLLVL.

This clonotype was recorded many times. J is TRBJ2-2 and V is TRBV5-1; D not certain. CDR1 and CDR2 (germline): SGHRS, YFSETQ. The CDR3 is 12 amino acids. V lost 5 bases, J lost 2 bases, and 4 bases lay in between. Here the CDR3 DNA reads TGCGCCAGCAGGCGAAACACCGGGGAGCTGTTTTTT. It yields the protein CASRRNTGELFF.